Shown below are 2 T cell receptor beta chains from a single sample sequenced in a study of cytomegalovirus exposure and HLA in healthy donors (dated by TCRdb to about 2017). Library generation was performed with the immunoSEQ multiplex PCR assay. The multiplex PCR relied on a mix of 60 forward primers for TCR Vbeta segments and 13 reverse primers for TCR Jbeta segments. This is the immuneACCESS table as TCRdb keeps it, with only in-frame sequences that have V and J called. A part of the clones is gone; compared with another copy, unresolved V genes explain less than half, and the rest is unexplained. The sample has about 240,000 clones on record, just under 80% of them singletons. The ten largest clones take up under 0.6% of the sample. The sequencing input was PBMCs. Source of these receptors: a boy aged 5-17 years in good health and CMV-seronegative.

The CDR3 sequence is CSATRGGEVYGYTF. The CDR3 DNA reads TGCAGCGCTACTCGCGGGGGGGAGGTCTATGGCTACACCTTC. V gene TRBV29-1 combines with J gene TRBJ1-2; D might be TRBD1 (5 bases). This CDR3 contains 14 residues. V was pared by 7 bases and J by 4 bases, with 19 bases between. Germline assignment: CDR1 SQVTM and CDR2 ANQGSEA.

This clone has a handful of counts. The J gene is TRBJ1-1, the V gene TRBV4-1; tentative D call: TRBD1 (5 bases). The CDR3 consists of 14 residues. Germline V gene sequence: CDR1 MGHRA, CDR2 YSYEKL. V was pared by 7 bases and J by 1 base, with 13 bases between. CDR3 DNA: TGCGCCAGCAAAGGCCGGGGGGAGAACACTGAAGCTTTCTTT. Translation: CASKGRGENTEAFF.